Each of the 27 T cell receptor beta chains below was sequenced from the same sample in a study of blood T cell repertoires in COVID-19. Profiled with immunoSEQ multiplex PCR; TCRdb holds only in-frame clones, not every one. Of around 180,000 clones in the sample, 75% to 90% were seen once. The sequenced sample was peripheral blood. The receptors come from a man aged 65-85 years with active or convalescent COVID-19.

The chain combines TRBV12-3 or TRBV12-4 with TRBJ1-6; D call uncertain. The CDR3 has 12 amino acids. V was cut by 3 bases and J by 12 bases, with 9 bases left in between. CDR3 protein: CASSFATRPLHF. For the CDR3, the DNA is TGTGCCAGCAGTTTTGCGACAAGACCCCTCCACTTT.

This clone has just a few counts. The rearrangement uses TRBV11-2 and TRBJ2-2; 8 bases map to TRBD1. This CDR3 contains 15 residues. In germline, CDR1 is SGHAT, CDR2 FQNNGV. Trimming removed 5 bases from V and 1 base from J; junction bases left unmatched: 3. The CDR3 region is CASSQGTGNTGELFF. In nucleotides, the CDR3 is TGTGCCAGCAGCCAGGGGACAGGGAACACCGGGGAGCTGTTTTTT.

This chain joins TRBV27 and TRBJ2-7, with 8 positions matching TRBD2. This CDR3 has 16 residues. The germline V gene has CDR1 MNHEY and CDR2 SMNVEV (reference sequence). Losses at the gene ends were 5 bases for V and 4 bases for J; bases not matched to a gene: 13. The CDR3 DNA follows: TGTGCCAGCAGTCTAGGGACGGGAGGGCTGGGGTACGAGCAGTACTTC. This translates into CASSLGTGGLGYEQYF.

This clone turned up a few times. The chain uses TRBV11-2 and TRBJ2-7, with 9 bases matching TRBD1. The CDR3 runs to 14 residues. V lost 5 bases and J lost 5; bases outside the gene matches: 7. Germline CDR1 and CDR2: SGHAT and FQNNGV. The CDR3, as DNA: TGTGCCAGCAGCCGGGACAGGGCTTTAAACGAGCAGTACTTC. Encoded protein: CASSRDRALNEQYF.

The rearrangement uses TRBV10-2 and TRBJ2-3; 12 bases are shared with TRBD2. V dropped 5 bases and J dropped 2; count of bases not matched to a gene: 5. The CDR3 sequence is 16 residues long. Germline V gives CDR1 WSHSY, CDR2 SAAADI. CDR3: CASSLLAGGPTDTQYF. The CDR3 nucleotides read TGCGCCAGCAGTCTACTAGCGGGAGGCCCCACAGATACGCAGTATTTT.

The V gene is TRBV6-1, the J gene TRBJ2-3; D gene uncertain. Trimming cost V 3 bases and J 1 base, with 14 bases left between them. The CDR3 extends over 16 amino acids. The V gene's germline CDR1 is MNHNS and CDR2 SASEGT. CDR3 protein: CASSDPRRDRTDTQYF. CDR3 nucleotide sequence: TGTGCCAGCAGTGATCCGCGGCGAGACCGCACAGATACGCAGTATTTT.

The V and J genes are TRBV5-1 and TRBJ2-7; TRBD1 agrees at 10 bases. CDR1 is SGHRS and CDR2 is YFSETQ in the germline V gene. J was trimmed by 1 base and V by 3 bases; bases with no gene match: 7. This CDR3 has 16 amino acids. The CDR3 DNA sequence: TGCGCCAGCAGCTATGAACCGGGACAGGGGTCCTACGAGCAGTACTTC. Amino acids: CASSYEPGQGSYEQYF.

This rearrangement joins TRBV19 to TRBJ2-7, with 9 positions matching TRBD1. Per the germline V gene, CDR1 is LNHDA and CDR2 is SQIVND (reference sequence). The CDR3 loop spans 16 amino acids. J lost 0 bases, V lost 5 bases, and 8 bases had no gene match. The CDR3 DNA reads TGTGCCAGTAGTGATACAGGGGGCATTACCTCCTACGAGCAGTACTTC. Translating gives CASSDTGGITSYEQYF.

The chain recombines TRBV19 with TRBJ1-5; no firm D call. V was trimmed by 3 bases and J by 4 bases, leaving 10 bases between them. The CDR3 has 14 amino acids. Germline V gene sequence: CDR1 LNHDA, CDR2 SQIVND (reference sequence). This chain's CDR3 is CASSIPGVNQPQHF. The CDR3 coding sequence is TGTGCCAGTAGTATCCCCGGAGTGAATCAGCCCCAGCATTTT.

V usage is TRBV11-2 and J usage is TRBJ2-3; the match to TRBD2 covers 12 bases. The V gene's germline CDR1 is SGHAT and CDR2 FQNNGV. V lost 5 bases to trimming and J lost 2 bases; unmatched junction nucleotides: 5. CDR3 length equals 16 residues. CDR3 region: CASSTRLAGATDTQYF. The CDR3 DNA is TGTGCCAGCAGCACCCGACTAGCGGGGGCCACAGATACGCAGTATTTT.

This chain links TRBV4-3 with TRBJ2-7; 7 positions match TRBD1. Germline loops: CDR1 LGHNA, CDR2 YSLEER. Trimming removed 3 bases from V and 0 bases from J; junction bases left unmatched: 5. CDR3 size: 15 residues. CDR3 in amino acids: CASSQDRFASYEQYF. The CDR3 DNA sequence: TGCGCCAGCAGCCAGGACAGGTTTGCCTCCTACGAGCAGTACTTC.

A word on this clone: The same CDR3 also results from other DNA sequences found in this sample. The chain links TRBV5-1 to TRBJ2-5, with 7 nucleotides matching TRBD2. CDR3 size: 14 residues. With 4 bases clipped from V and 0 bases from J, the junction kept 3 bases outside the gene matches. Germline-derived CDR1 and CDR2 are SGHRS and YFSETQ. CDR3 in amino acids: CASSSGTNQETQYF. The DNA for the CDR3 is TGCGCCAGCAGCAGCGGGACGAACCAAGAGACCCAGTACTTC.

The rearrangement joins TRBV29-1 to TRBJ1-1; D not resolved. Germline lookup yields CDR1 SQVTM and CDR2 ANQGSEA. V was pared by 6 bases and J by 11 bases, with 16 bases between. This CDR3 comprises 11 residues. The CDR3: CSVGGAREAFF. DNA of the CDR3: TGCAGCGTAGGAGGAGCTAGAGAGGCTTTCTTT.

The gene calls are TRBV7-2 and TRBJ1-5; D ambiguous. This CDR3 is 13 amino acids long. CDR1 and CDR2 (germline): SGHTA, FQGNSA. V was shortened by 3 bases and J by 4 bases, with 7 bases between the two germline ends. The CDR3 nucleotides read TGTGCCAGCAGCTTCGGCGGGAATCAGCCCCAGCATTTT. Amino acid sequence: CASSFGGNQPQHF.

The chain is built from TRBV12-3 or TRBV12-4 and TRBJ2-7; no reliable D call. V shed 0 bases and J shed 4 bases, with 4 bases lying between them. The CDR3 totals 12 residues. The CDR3 reads CASSLALYEQYF. In DNA, the CDR3 is TGTGCCAGCAGTTTAGCCTTATACGAGCAGTACTTC.

The chain couples TRBV6-5 to TRBJ2-7, with 9 bases fitting TRBD1. Unmatched junction bases numbered 6, after V lost 5 bases and J lost 1 base. Looked up from germline, CDR1 is MNHEY and CDR2 is SVGAGI. The CDR3 is 15 amino acids. The chain's CDR3 is CASSRDREISYEQYF. CDR3 bases: TGTGCCAGCAGTCGGGACAGGGAAATTTCCTACGAGCAGTACTTC.

V is TRBV5-6 and J is TRBJ1-5; D uncertain. This CDR3 comprises 14 residues. Deletions cut 0 bases from V and 9 bases from J, with 13 bases between. Germline CDR1 and CDR2: SGHDT and YYEEEE. The CDR3, as DNA: TGTGCCAGCAGCTTGGGTGGCCGGGTTGGGCCCCAGCATTTT. It translates to CASSLGGRVGPQHF.

The chain recombines TRBV12-3 or TRBV12-4 with TRBJ2-7; unclear D gene. This CDR3 region has 9 residues. The CDR3 bases are TGTCCCCTCGTCTACGAGCAGTACTTC. Its translation: CPLVYEQYF.

The chain recombines TRBV7-6 with TRBJ2-7, with 8 nucleotides matching TRBD2. The CDR3 runs to 15 residues. Germline-derived CDR1 and CDR2 are SGHVS and FNYEAQ. V was pared by 5 bases and J by 7 bases, with 13 bases of the junction left unmatched. CDR3 region: CASSPRGDGGDEQYF. The CDR3 bases are TGTGCCAGCAGCCCCAGGGGTGACGGGGGGGATGAGCAGTACTTC.

The CDR3 DNA reads as TGTGCCTCTTCCGGGACAGTTAATTCACCCCTCCACTTT. It specifies CASSGTVNSPLHF. The chain is built from TRBV30 and TRBJ1-6; 7 bases align to TRBD1. Germline CDR1 reads GTSNPN; CDR2 reads SVGIG (reference sequence). With V trimmed by 7 bases and J by 6 bases, 6 bases remained unmatched. The CDR3 runs to 13 residues.

The CDR3, as DNA: TGTGCCAGCAGCTTAGCGCGATTCCAAAGACAGGGTGCAGGCTCTAGCAATCAGCCCCAGCATTTT. Translation: CASSLARFQRQGAGSSNQPQHF. The chain joins TRBV7-8 to TRBJ1-5, with TRBD1 matching 7 bases. The V and J ends lost 0 bases and 0 bases, in that order; junction bases with no gene match: 20. Germline V gene data show CDR1 as SGHVS and CDR2 as FQNEAQ. This CDR3 region has 22 residues.

The chain uses TRBV29-1 and TRBJ2-5, with TRBD1 matching over 8 bases. The V gene's germline CDR1 is SQVTM and CDR2 ANQGSEA. CDR3 length: 14 residues. With 5 bases clipped from V and 2 bases from J, the junction kept 7 bases outside the gene matches. The CDR3 DNA sequence: TGCAGCGTTCCGACAGGGGTGGTGCAAGAGACCCAGTACTTC. Encoded protein: CSVPTGVVQETQYF.

V is TRBV30 and J is TRBJ1-5; 7 bases line up with TRBD1. There are 14 residues in the CDR3. After removal of 3 bases from V and 2 bases from J, the junction contained 4 bases not matched to a gene. CDR1 is GTSNPN and CDR2 is SVGIG in the germline V gene (reference sequence). The DNA of the CDR3 is TGTGCCTGGAGAGGAACAGGGGGCAATCAGCCCCAGCATTTT. Translation: CAWRGTGGNQPQHF.

The chain uses TRBV28 and TRBJ1-1; D unresolved. V was pared by 6 bases and J by 4 bases, with 3 bases between. The germline V gene has CDR1 MDHEN and CDR2 SYDVKM. CDR3 length: 10 residues. The CDR3 sequence: CASRRTEAFF. CDR3 DNA: TGTGCCAGCAGGCGCACTGAAGCTTTCTTT.

V usage is TRBV6-6 and J usage is TRBJ1-1; 10 bases map to TRBD1. CDR3 length: 14 residues. J gave up 5 bases and V 6 bases, and 6 bases lay outside the gene matches. CDR1 MNHNY and CDR2 SVGAGI come from the germline V gene (reference sequence). CDR3: CASSRQGADTEAFF. CDR3 sequence (DNA): TGTGCCAGCAGCCGACAGGGGGCAGATACTGAAGCTTTCTTT.

The J gene is TRBJ1-5, the V gene TRBV28; weak D call: TRBD1 (6 bases). This CDR3 spans 12 amino acids. V dropped 7 bases and J dropped 8 bases, with 12 bases sitting between them. Germline lookup yields CDR1 MDHEN and CDR2 SYDVKM. This chain's CDR3 is CASTRGKEPQHF. The CDR3 coding sequence is TGTGCCAGCACCAGGGGTAAGGAGCCCCAGCATTTT. Using reference TRBV28 and TRBJ1-5 for the parts outside the CDR3, the full variable domain is DVKVTQSSRYLVKRTGEKVFLECVQDMDHENMFWYRQDPGLGLRLIYFSYDVKMKEKGDIPEGYSVSREKKERFSLILESASTNQTSMYLCASTRGKEPQHFGDGTRLSIL.

This clone was counted once. The chain links TRBV7-6 to TRBJ2-7; D perhaps matches TRBD1 (6 bases). The CDR3 is 15 amino acids. CDR1 and CDR2 (germline): SGHVS, FNYEAQ. V was shortened by 6 bases and J by 6 bases, with 21 bases between the two germline ends. This CDR3 reads CASSITSGTPLEQYF. CDR3 DNA: TGTGCCAGCAGTATCACGTCCGGGACACCCCTCGAGCAGTACTTC.